The clone carrying this TCR beta chain has only one observation. Trimming took 4 bases from V and 4 from J; bases not matched to a gene: 7. Looked up from germline, CDR1 is WNHNN and CDR2 is SYGVQD (reference sequence). This CDR3 has 15 residues. The data stem from a study of cytomegalovirus exposure and HLA in healthy donors. PCR used 60 Vbeta primers and 13 Jbeta primers. The protocol was immunoSEQ multiplex PCR, while the TCRdb copy is restricted to in-frame clones and leaves out a portion. The profile shows around 130,000 clones, about 80% of them singletons. This chain links TRBV10-1 with TRBJ2-1, with TRBD1 matching over 7 bases. The sequenced sample was PBMCs. This TCR was sampled from a male donor in good health and CMV-seronegative. The chain's CDR3 is CASSGDRVPYNEQFF. For the CDR3, the DNA is TGCGCCAGCAGTGGAGACAGGGTCCCTTACAATGAGCAGTTCTTC.